Following are 32 T cell receptor beta chains from one sample sequenced in a study of blood T cells in healthy people across ages. A J-beta primer mix and a sample-barcoded 5' primer were used in a second PCR of about 7 to 11 cycles. Each CDR3 protein is one row after TCRdb ran MiXCR on the 5' RACE reads. In the table there are 850,000 to 950,000 distinct CDR3 sequences, less than 35% of which are singletons. The sequenced sample consisted of blood. The receptor set was obtained from a woman older than 75 in good health.

This clonotype has ten or more counts. The chain has TRBV10-3 and TRBJ2-1; 10 positions agree with TRBD2. Germline CDR1 ENHRY, CDR2 SYGVKD. The CDR3 contains 16 residues. Trimming at V came to 10 bases and at J to 7 bases, leaving 16 bases not matched to a gene. For the CDR3, the DNA is TGTGCCACGAGGACAGCGGGGGGGCGATACAATAATGAGCAGTTCTTC. This encodes CATRTAGGRYNNEQFF.

The chain combines TRBV24-1 with TRBJ1-2; 9 bases are a match to TRBD1. The CDR3 runs 14 residues. Germline V CDR1 and CDR2: KGHDR, SFDVKD. After removal of 3 bases from V and 7 bases from J, the junction contained 5 bases not matched to a gene. CDR3 in amino acids: CATSDAGQGIGYTF. CDR3 nucleotide sequence: TGTGCCACCAGTGATGCGGGACAGGGCATTGGCTACACCTTC.

This clonotype has ten or more counts. The J gene is TRBJ1-1, the V gene TRBV18; no clear D gene. Trimming removed 8 bases from V and 1 base from J, with 11 bases in between. The CDR3 extends over 13 amino acids. Germline V gene data show CDR1 as KGHSH and CDR2 as LQKENI. The CDR3 protein is CASSPGENTEAFF. The CDR3 DNA sequence: TGTGCCAGCAGCCCCGGCGAGAACACTGAAGCTTTCTTT.

To note about this clonotype: This may arise from a read error, as a much more abundant clone is one base away. V usage is TRBV5-1 and J usage is TRBJ1-2, with unresolved D. V was clipped by 0 bases and J by 4 bases, with 7 bases between them. Germline V gene sequence: CDR1 SGHRS, CDR2 YFSETQ. The CDR3 runs 13 residues. Written as DNA, the CDR3 is TGCGCCAGCAGCTTGGACACTCCCTATGGCTACACCTTC. This translates into CASSLDTPYGYTF.

This clonotype showed up just a few times. The chain is built from TRBV15 and TRBJ2-5; TRBD2 agrees at 16 bases. Germline values: CDR1 LNHNV, CDR2 YYDKDF (reference sequence). The CDR3 contains 20 residues. V dropped 2 bases and J dropped 11; count of bases not matched to a gene: 20. Written as DNA, the CDR3 is TGTGCCACCAGCAGAAAGATGGGGACTAGCGGGGGGGGCTTAGTCAATGAGCAGTACTTC. The encoded protein is CATSRKMGTSGGGLVNEQYF.

V gene TRBV6-6 combines with J gene TRBJ2-7; D is perhaps TRBD1 (7 bases). Trimming removed 6 bases at V and 5 bases at J, with 14 bases between. Per germline, CDR1 MNHNY and CDR2 SVGAGI (reference sequence). The CDR3 spans 13 residues. As DNA, the CDR3 is TGTGCCAGCAGAGGAGGGGGCTGGGACGAGCAGTACTTC. Amino acids: CASRGGGWDEQYF.

This clonotype was recorded many times. This sequence joins TRBV5-5 and TRBJ2-7; TRBD1 aligns across 7 bases. V lost 4 bases and J lost 3; bases outside the gene matches: 7. The germline CDR1 and CDR2 sequences are SGHKS and YYEKEE (reference sequence). The CDR3 is 14 amino acids. The CDR3 loop is CASSQTGYNYEQYF. The CDR3 DNA follows: TGTGCCAGCAGCCAGACAGGGTATAACTACGAGCAGTACTTC.

V gene TRBV7-2 combines with J gene TRBJ1-6; TRBD1 aligns across 11 bases. The CDR3 is 16 residues long. V was pared by 4 bases and J by 7 bases, with 6 bases of the junction left unmatched. Germline CDR1 and CDR2: SGHTA and FQGNSA. The CDR3 DNA sequence: TGTGCCAGCAGCTGGGGGGACAGGGGGAACAATTCACCCCTCCACTTT. It yields the protein CASSWGDRGNNSPLHF.

This clonotype has just a few counts. This chain links TRBV2 with TRBJ1-4; D gene ambiguous. The CDR3 contains 13 residues. V shed 4 bases and J shed 8 bases, with 11 bases lying between them. Germline CDR1 reads SNHLY; CDR2 reads FYNNEI. The CDR3 region has the DNA TGTGCCAGCAGTGCCTTCATCGAGGAAAAACTGTTTTTT. Translating gives CASSAFIEEKLFF.

This clonotype was found a few times. J is TRBJ1-2 and V is TRBV18; 10 bases are a match to TRBD1. The J segment lost 6 bases and the V segment lost 6 bases, leaving 16 bases of the junction unmatched. CDR1 KGHSH and CDR2 LQKENI come from the germline V gene. The CDR3 covers 17 residues. The CDR3 bases are TGTGCCAGCTCGCCCAGACAGGGGGCCCAGGTCCTGGATGGCTACACCTTC. It specifies CASSPRQGAQVLDGYTF.

This clonotype was seen only a few times. DNA of the CDR3: TGTGCCAGCAGCCAAGACGGGGGCGCGGACTATGGCTACACCTTC. Protein sequence: CASSQDGGADYGYTF. The V call is TRBV4-2, the J call TRBJ1-2; the D gene is possibly TRBD1 (6 bases). The CDR3 contains 15 residues. V lost 0 bases, J lost 3 bases, and 11 bases lay in between. The V gene's germline CDR1 is LGHNA and CDR2 YNFKEQ.

The chain links TRBV29-1 to TRBJ2-1; D perhaps matches TRBD2 (5 bases). The CDR3 contains 12 residues. The ends were cut back, 5 bases at V and 4 bases at J, with 9 bases in the middle. Germline lookup yields CDR1 SQVTM and CDR2 ANQGSEA. CDR3 protein: CSVYEGYNEQFF. The CDR3, as DNA: TGCAGCGTTTACGAGGGTTACAATGAGCAGTTCTTC.

This clonotype came up many times. The chain uses TRBV2 and TRBJ2-7; D could derive from TRBD1 or TRBD2 (5 bases each). V gave up 3 bases and J gave up 3 bases, with 18 bases separating them. CDR1 is SNHLY, CDR2 FYNNEI, per germline. This CDR3 has 16 amino acids. CDR3 nucleotides: TGTGCCAGCAGTGAGGGACGGCAGCCTGTCTACTACGAGCAGTACTTC. The encoded protein is CASSEGRQPVYYEQYF. Full variable domain (missing parts from reference TRBV2 and TRBJ2-7): EPEVTQTPSHQVTQMGQEVILRCVPISNHLYFYWYRQILGQKVEFLVSFYNNEISEKSEIFDDQFSVERPDGSNFTLKIRSTKLEDSAMYFCASSEGRQPVYYEQYFGPGTRLTVT.

J is TRBJ1-2 and V is TRBV7-2, with 7 bases matching TRBD1. Per the germline V gene, CDR1 is SGHTA and CDR2 is FQGNSA. The junction had 4 bases not matched to a gene; V was cut back by 5 bases and J by 4 bases. The CDR3 has 13 amino acids. CDR3 sequence: CASSTTGSYGYTF. The CDR3 DNA reads as TGTGCCAGCAGCACGACAGGGAGCTATGGCTACACCTTC. The variable domain in full, completed from reference TRBV7-2 and TRBJ1-2, reads GAGVSQSPSNKVTEKGKDVELRCDPISGHTALYWYRQSLGQGLEFLIYFQGNSAPDKSGLPSDRFSAERTGGSVSTLTIQRTQQEDSAVYLCASSTTGSYGYTFGSGTRLTVV.

In this sample, this clonotype turned up many times. V and J are TRBV15 and TRBJ1-2; 9 bases agree with TRBD1. This CDR3 is built from 14 residues. Germline V CDR1 and CDR2: LNHNV, YYDKDF (reference sequence). The V gene end was trimmed by 2 bases and the J gene end by 6 bases; junction bases not matched to a gene: 4. CDR3 bases: TGTGCCACCAGCAGACTACAGGGGGCCGATGGCTACACCTTC. Its protein is CATSRLQGADGYTF.

This chain connects TRBV11-2 to TRBJ1-1; D not resolved. Germline values: CDR1 SGHAT, CDR2 FQNNGV. This CDR3 has 16 amino acids. V lost 4 bases and J lost 6, with 21 bases in between. This CDR3 reads CASSSWAVSRGPEAFF. The CDR3 nucleotides read TGTGCCAGCAGCTCATGGGCGGTGAGCCGAGGCCCTGAAGCTTTCTTT.

This clonotype was observed a handful of times. This may stem from a read error, because a much larger clone lies one nucleotide away. The chain joins TRBV29-1 to TRBJ2-3; TRBD2 might be the D (6 bases). The CDR3 is 11 amino acids. Germline CDR1 reads SQVTM; CDR2 reads ANQGSEA. The DNA of the CDR3 is TGTCTGGAGGGTTCCACAGATACGCAGTATTTT. This translates into CLEGSTDTQYF.

V gene TRBV7-2 combines with J gene TRBJ2-4; 7 positions agree with TRBD1. The tail of the sequence fits TRBJ2-7 better, so the J call may be wrong. In germline, CDR1 is SGHTA, CDR2 FQGNSA. There are 15 residues in the CDR3. The CDR3 sequence is CASSLGTGGSCEQYF. DNA of the CDR3: TGTGCCAGCAGCTTAGGGACAGGAGGAAGCTGCGAGCAGTACTTC.

At least ten counts were recorded for this clonotype. The chain recombines TRBV6-2 or TRBV6-3 with TRBJ2-3; D call uncertain. This CDR3 region has 12 residues. Trimming took off 7 bases at V and 4 bases at J, with 9 bases between the two ends. Germline-derived CDR1 and CDR2 are MNHEY and SVGEGT. The CDR3 region is CASTQPADTQYF. Written as DNA, the CDR3 is TGTGCCAGCACTCAGCCCGCAGATACGCAGTATTTT.

The chain recombines TRBV18 with TRBJ2-3, with 9 nucleotides matching TRBD1. Germline V gives CDR1 KGHSH, CDR2 LQKENI. The CDR3 consists of 15 residues. J was trimmed by 5 bases and V by 5 bases; bases with no gene match: 8. The CDR3 reads CASSSSTGGGDTQYF. The DNA for the CDR3 is TGTGCCAGCTCATCGTCGACAGGGGGTGGAGATACGCAGTATTTT.

As for this clonotype: Since a much larger clone is just one base distant, this may be a read error. The chain recombines TRBV28 with TRBJ2-6; D is possibly TRBD2 (5 bases). The CDR3 covers 12 residues. Germline loops: CDR1 MDHEN, CDR2 SYDVKM. The DNA for the CDR3 is TGTACCAGCGGAGCTGGGGCCAACGTCCTGACTTTC. Amino acids: CTSGAGANVLTF.

This clonotype was picked up a small number of times. A much larger clonotype is one base distant, so this may be a read error. The chain combines TRBV7-9 with TRBJ2-1; 11 nucleotides match TRBD2. Losses at the gene ends were 5 bases for V and 8 bases for J; bases not matched to a gene: 8. The CDR3 has 15 residues. CDR1 is SEHNR and CDR2 is FQNEAQ in the germline V gene (reference sequence). CDR3 amino acids: CASSITSGGHDEQFF. The CDR3 DNA sequence: TGTGCCAGCAGCATTACTAGCGGGGGACACGATGAGCAGTTCTTC.

This clonotype was detected a few times. The chain employs TRBV18 and TRBJ1-2, with TRBD1 matching 10 bases. V was pared by 3 bases and J by 0 bases, with 7 bases of the junction left unmatched. The germline gives CDR1 KGHSH, CDR2 LQKENI. The CDR3 is made up of 17 amino acids. The CDR3, as DNA: TGTGCCAGCTCACCCTCCGGGACAGGGGTAGCTAACTATGGCTACACCTTC. This encodes CASSPSGTGVANYGYTF.

This clonotype was counted many times. This sequence joins TRBV10-3 and TRBJ1-2; possible D gene TRBD1, 5 bases. This CDR3 has 13 amino acids. Trimming shortened V by 3 bases and J by 5 bases, and 10 bases separated the two germline ends. Germline values: CDR1 ENHRY, CDR2 SYGVKD. The CDR3 spells CAISDRGSYGYTF. In DNA, the CDR3 is TGTGCCATCAGTGACCGGGGGTCGTATGGCTACACCTTC.

This clonotype has at least ten counts. CDR3 protein: CASSLVYSGGSNEQFF. The CDR3 DNA is TGTGCCAGCAGCTTAGTTTACAGCGGGGGGAGCAATGAGCAGTTCTTC. The chain links TRBV13 to TRBJ2-1; TRBD2 aligns across 9 bases. CDR3 length: 16 amino acids. V gave up 1 base and J gave up 6 bases; unmatched junction bases: 7. In germline, CDR1 is PRHDT, CDR2 FYEKMQ (reference sequence).

This clonotype came up many times. The CDR3 sequence is CASSPRQGSGDTQYF. CDR3 coding DNA: TGTGCCAGCAGCCCGAGACAGGGTTCGGGAGATACGCAGTATTTT. The chain uses TRBV11-2 and TRBJ2-3; 7 bases agree with TRBD1. The CDR3 loop spans 15 amino acids. Germline V CDR1 and CDR2: SGHAT, FQNNGV. J gave up 5 bases and V 5 bases, and 10 bases lay outside the gene matches.

The table lists this clonotype with many counts. The chain couples TRBV3-1 to TRBJ2-6, with a weak D call TRBD1 (6 bases). The CDR3 runs to 16 residues. Germline V gives CDR1 LGHDT, CDR2 YNNKEL (reference sequence). Trimming shortened V by 4 bases and J by 0 bases, and 10 bases separated the two germline ends. The CDR3 here is CASSRAGVSGANVLTF. For the CDR3, the DNA is TGTGCCAGCAGCCGTGCAGGGGTCTCTGGGGCCAACGTCCTGACTTTC.

This clonotype was observed a few times. This chain joins TRBV4-3 and TRBJ2-5; tentatively, D is TRBD1 or TRBD2 (6 bases each). This CDR3 is built from 22 residues. Germline lookup yields CDR1 LGHNA and CDR2 YSLEER. V lost 0 bases to trimming and J lost 11 bases, with 40 bases between them. This chain's CDR3 is CASSQDLAPGGRKIKTYNEQYF. The CDR3 DNA follows: TGCGCCAGCAGCCAAGATCTCGCTCCCGGGGGCCGCAAAATCAAAACTTACAATGAGCAGTACTTC.

This clonotype was seen many times. The V gene is TRBV21-1, the J gene TRBJ1-5. TRBV21-1 is recorded as a pseudogene. The CDR3 is made up of 13 amino acids. CDR3 nucleotide sequence: TGTGCCAGCAGCATAGGGGGATGTCAGCCCCAGCATTTT. As protein: CASSIGGCQPQHF.

This rearrangement joins TRBV2 to TRBJ2-1; perhaps D is TRBD1 or TRBD2 (5 bases each). The germline V gene encodes CDR1 SNHLY and CDR2 FYNNEI. Trimming shortened V by 11 bases and J by 8 bases, and 22 bases separated the two germline ends. The CDR3 contains 14 residues. CDR3 DNA: TGTGCCTCAAATGGGGGAAGAGGGGAGTATGAGCAGTTCTTC. As protein: CASNGGRGEYEQFF.

With regard to this clonotype: The junction differs from germline at one of its ends, possibly a read error. The rearrangement uses TRBV6-2 or TRBV6-3 and TRBJ1-5; D remains unclear. CDR1 is MNHEY, CDR2 SVGEGT, per germline. The CDR3 has 14 amino acids. CDR3 region: CAIAGVLSDQPQHF. CDR3 DNA sequence: TGTGCCATCGCGGGAGTACTTAGCGATCAGCCCCAGCATTTT.

The table lists this clonotype with many counts. The CDR3 here is CASSPRAGTNEQFF. CDR3 nucleotide sequence: TGTGCCAGCAGCCCCAGGGCAGGGACCAATGAGCAGTTCTTC. J is TRBJ2-1 and V is TRBV7-2; D might be TRBD1 or TRBD2, each matching 5 bases. The CDR3 is 14 amino acids. The germline V gene has CDR1 SGHTA and CDR2 FQGNSA. Trimming pared 5 bases from V and 6 bases from J, leaving 14 bases between.